This TCR beta chain was observed in a study of identical twins. General observations from the study: Cord blood's abundant beta clonotypes had fewer insertions, unlike memory repertoires.

One entry per CDR3 protein, called by TCRdb with MiXCR from the 5' RACE reads. The sample carries approximately 890,000 distinct CDR3 sequences, over 9% recorded once. On this clonotype itself: Antigen specificity is unknown.

Germline assignment: CDR1 SEHNR and CDR2 FQNEAQ (reference sequence). Trimming removed 2 bases from V and 7 bases from J; junction bases left unmatched: 6. The CDR3 has 15 amino acids. The sample was also reused in another study, on yellow fever vaccine responses in identical twins.

The rearrangement links TRBV7-9 to TRBJ2-3, with 10 bases identical to TRBD1. The clonotype was recovered from a woman under 30 in good health. The sequenced sample was PBMCs. The CDR3 region is CASSLSWDRGHTQYF. The CDR3 nucleotides read TGTGCCAGCAGCTTAAGTTGGGACAGGGGACATACGCAGTATTTT.